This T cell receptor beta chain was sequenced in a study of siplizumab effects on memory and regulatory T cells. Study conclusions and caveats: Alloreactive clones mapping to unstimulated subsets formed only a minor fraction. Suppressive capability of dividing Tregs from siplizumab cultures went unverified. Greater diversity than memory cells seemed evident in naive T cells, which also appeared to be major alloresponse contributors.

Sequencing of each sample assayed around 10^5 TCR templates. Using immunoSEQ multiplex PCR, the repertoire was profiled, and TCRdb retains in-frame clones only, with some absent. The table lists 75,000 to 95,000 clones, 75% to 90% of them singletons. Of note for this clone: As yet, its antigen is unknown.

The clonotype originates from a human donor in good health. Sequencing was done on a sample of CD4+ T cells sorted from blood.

The CDR3 nucleotides read TGCGCCAGCAGCTTGGGTGGGGGTGGAGAGACCCAGTACTTC. It translates to CASSLGGGGETQYF. This chain uses TRBV5-1 with TRBJ2-5; D might be TRBD1 or TRBD2, each matching 5 bases. This CDR3 is built from 14 residues. The germline V gene has CDR1 SGHRS and CDR2 YFSETQ. V was trimmed by 0 bases and J by 4 bases, leaving 10 bases between them.